The 25 T cell receptor beta chains below were found in one sample sequenced in a study of blood T cells in healthy people across ages. Next came a second PCR, run for about 7 to 12 cycles, which used a sample-barcoded 5' primer along with a J-beta primer mix. Each CDR3 protein is one row after TCRdb ran MiXCR on the 5' RACE reads. This sample yields about 650,000 distinct CDR3 sequences, of which 52% are seen a single time; roughly 13% belongs to the top ten. The source material was blood. Receptor source: an elderly woman in good health.

On this clonotype: One end of the junction does not line up with germline, which may come from a read error. The chain recombines TRBV4-1 with TRBJ2-1, with D unclear. This CDR3 has 16 amino acids. Per the germline V gene, CDR1 is MGHRA and CDR2 is YSYEKL. CDR3 protein: CAGSQDTGLPYNEQFF. As DNA, the CDR3 is TGCGCCGGCAGCCAAGACACGGGCCTCCCCTACAATGAGCAGTTCTTC.

In its sample, this clonotype was seen many times. The chain combines TRBV6-6 with TRBJ2-1; 10 bases fit TRBD2. Germline lookup yields CDR1 MNHNY and CDR2 SVGAGI (reference sequence). CDR3 length: 14 residues. With V trimmed by 8 bases and J by 10 bases, 11 bases remained unmatched. CDR3 loop: CASGLSSGSREQFF. CDR3 bases: TGTGCCAGCGGATTATCTAGCGGGAGCAGAGAGCAGTTCTTC.

V and J are TRBV20-1 and TRBJ2-1; TRBD2 matches at 9 bases. With 4 bases clipped from V and 7 bases from J, the junction kept 11 bases outside the gene matches. CDR1 and CDR2 (germline): DFQATT, SNEGSKA (reference sequence). This CDR3 spans 15 amino acids. For the CDR3, the DNA is TGCAGTGCTATCTTATTTAGCGGGAGACGGAATGAGCAGTTCTTC. Its protein is CSAILFSGRRNEQFF.

The chain has TRBV12-3 or TRBV12-4 and TRBJ2-3, with D unresolved. CDR3 length: 13 residues. Trimming cost V 4 bases and J 6 bases, with 11 bases left between them. The CDR3 loop is CASSSIGLDTQYF. CDR3 nucleotide sequence: TGTGCCAGCAGTTCAATTGGGCTGGATACGCAGTATTTT.

The V call is TRBV13, the J call TRBJ2-5; D might be TRBD1 (6 bases). CDR3 size: 15 residues. Trimming shortened V by 3 bases and J by 4 bases, and 15 bases separated the two germline ends. CDR1 is PRHDT, CDR2 FYEKMQ, per germline (reference sequence). CDR3: CASSFLGADGETQYF. CDR3 nucleotides: TGTGCCAGCAGCTTCCTGGGGGCCGACGGAGAGACCCAGTACTTC.

This clonotype was recorded at least ten times. The chain carries TRBV27 and TRBJ1-4; 8 bases map to TRBD1. Per the germline V gene, CDR1 is MNHEY and CDR2 is SMNVEV (reference sequence). The J segment lost 6 bases and the V segment lost 11 bases, leaving 11 bases of the junction unmatched. CDR3 length: 14 residues. In DNA form, the CDR3 reads TGTGCCTCCTCCCACCGACAGGGGCATGAAAAACTGTTTTTT. Amino acid sequence: CASSHRQGHEKLFF.

This clonotype was seen a few times. A much larger clone differs from this one at a single base, so this may be a read error. This chain links TRBV28 with TRBJ1-2; D unresolved. V was pared by 7 bases and J by 4 bases, with 10 bases between. The CDR3 covers 12 residues. The germline V gene has CDR1 MDHEN and CDR2 SYDVKM. The CDR3 sequence: CASTSKPYGYTF. In DNA, the CDR3 is TGTGCCAGCACCTCCAAACCCTATGGCTACACCTTC.

This clonotype was observed at least ten times. The chain links TRBV6-6 to TRBJ2-2, with TRBD1 as a possible D gene (5 bases). CDR1 is MNHNY and CDR2 is SVGAGI in the germline V gene (reference sequence). The CDR3 length is 15 residues. The ends were cut back, 2 bases at V and 6 bases at J, with 13 bases in the middle. The CDR3 here is CASSYGSGSSGELFF. The CDR3 nucleotides read TGTGCCAGCAGTTACGGGTCAGGGTCCTCCGGGGAGCTGTTTTTT.

Comment on this clonotype: Since a much larger clone is just one base distant, this may be a read error. The genes are TRBV20-1 and TRBJ2-7, with 7 bases aligning to TRBD2. Germline assignment: CDR1 DFQATT and CDR2 SNEGSKA (reference sequence). V dropped 6 bases and J dropped 7; count of bases not matched to a gene: 12. The CDR3 runs to 13 residues. The CDR3 spells CSAAGGNYNEQYF. DNA of the CDR3: TGCAGTGCAGCCGGGGGGAACTACAATGAGCAGTACTTC.

The V gene is TRBV15, the J gene TRBJ2-1; 13 nucleotides match TRBD2. CDR1 and CDR2 (germline): LNHNV, YYDKDF (reference sequence). With 5 bases clipped from V and 5 bases from J, the junction kept 6 bases outside the gene matches. This CDR3 is built from 16 residues. The CDR3 DNA reads TGTGCCACCAGCCCCCGACTAGCGGGAGGCAACAATGAGCAGTTCTTC. Translated, it gives CATSPRLAGGNNEQFF.

This clonotype appeared a few times. This chain uses TRBV27 with TRBJ1-5, with 11 bases identical to TRBD1. The CDR3 runs 16 residues. Per germline, CDR1 MNHEY and CDR2 SMNVEV (reference sequence). After removal of 1 base from V and 5 bases from J, the junction contained 4 bases not matched to a gene. The CDR3 bases are TGTGCCAGCAGTTTATGGGACAGGGGGAGGTATCAGCCCCAGCATTTT. Its translation: CASSLWDRGRYQPQHF.

This clonotype was counted only a few times. A read error may be the cause here, since a much bigger clone is one base away. This chain links TRBV7-9 with TRBJ2-7; TRBD2 might be the D (6 bases). This CDR3 region has 14 residues. CDR1 and CDR2 (germline): SEHNR, FQNEAQ (reference sequence). The CDR3 DNA is TGTGCCAGCAGCGTAGCGGAAAGCTCCTACGAGCAGTACTTC. Protein: CASSVAESSYEQYF.

In the case of this clonotype: Just one base apart from a much larger clone, this may be a read error. The chain has TRBV15 and TRBJ2-4; 10 bases fit TRBD2. Germline CDR1 and CDR2: LNHNV and YYDKDF (reference sequence). J lost 7 bases, V lost 4 bases, and 22 bases had no gene match. This CDR3 contains 20 residues. This CDR3 is CATSKRTSPGLASSRNIQYF. The CDR3 DNA reads TGTGCCACCAGCAAGCGGACAAGCCCGGGACTAGCGTCAAGTAGGAACATTCAGTACTTC.

This clonotype was observed a few times. This chain links TRBV12-3 or TRBV12-4 with TRBJ2-2; the D gene is possibly TRBD2 (6 bases). V was cut by 3 bases and J by 3 bases, with 11 bases left in between. CDR3 size: 15 residues. CDR3 sequence (DNA): TGTGCCAGCAGTTTGGGGGGTAGTCACACCGGGGAGCTGTTTTTT. Its protein is CASSLGGSHTGELFF.

The chain recombines TRBV3-1 with TRBJ1-2; D is unresolved. V lost 0 bases and J lost 4, with 12 bases in between. CDR3 length: 15 amino acids. CDR1 and CDR2 from the germline V gene are LGHDT and YNNKEL (reference sequence). The CDR3, as DNA: TGTGCCAGCAGCCAAGATCCGGGTGCCTCCTATGGCTACACCTTC. Translating it yields CASSQDPGASYGYTF. The whole variable domain, remainder taken from reference TRBV3-1 and TRBJ1-2, is DTAVSQTPKYLVTQMGNDKSIKCEQNLGHDTMYWYKQDSKKFLKIMFSYNNKELIINETVPNRFSPKSPDKAHLNLHINSLELGDSAVYFCASSQDPGASYGYTFGSGTRLTVV.

The CDR3 DNA is TGTGCCAGCAGTGACCCCCCAGGGGTGAGCAATCAGCCCCAGCATTTT. Translation: CASSDPPGVSNQPQHF. The chain uses TRBV6-1 and TRBJ1-5, with a weak D call TRBD1 (6 bases). V lost 3 bases, J lost 1 base, and 13 bases lay in between. The germline V gene encodes CDR1 MNHNS and CDR2 SASEGT. This CDR3 comprises 16 residues.

The V and J genes are TRBV2 and TRBJ1-3; no firm D call. The CDR3 consists of 14 residues. Germline V gene data show CDR1 as SNHLY and CDR2 as FYNNEI. V was pared by 4 bases and J by 0 bases, with 7 bases between. The CDR3 spells CASSGGGSGNTIYF. The CDR3 DNA follows: TGTGCCAGCAGTGGCGGTGGCTCTGGAAACACCATATATTTT.

This clonotype was seen a single time. For the CDR3, the DNA is TGCAGCGTTGAAGGGACTAGCGGGGGAACAGATACGCAGTATTTT. It is translated as CSVEGTSGGTDTQYF. This chain uses TRBV29-1 with TRBJ2-3; 13 positions match TRBD2. After removal of 1 base from V and 3 bases from J, the junction contained 1 base not matched to a gene. This CDR3 contains 15 residues. The germline gives CDR1 SQVTM, CDR2 ANQGSEA.

This clonotype was found many times. V usage is TRBV12-3 or TRBV12-4 and J usage is TRBJ2-1, with D perhaps TRBD1 (5 bases). This CDR3 region has 15 residues. Trimming stripped 8 bases from V and 7 bases from J, with 21 bases between. The CDR3 protein is CASRSIQGKLNEQFF. The DNA of the CDR3 is TGTGCCAGCCGATCAATCCAGGGAAAATTGAATGAGCAGTTCTTC.

V and J are TRBV4-2 and TRBJ2-5; 11 bases line up with TRBD1. The tail of the sequence fits TRBJ2-7 better, so the J call may be wrong. The germline V gene encodes CDR1 LGHNA and CDR2 YNFKEQ. There are 15 residues in the CDR3. CDR3 bases: TGTGCCAGCAGTCGTGGGACAGGGGGAGACTACGAGCAGTACTTC. This codes for CASSRGTGGDYEQYF.

With regard to this clonotype: The junction shows a germline mismatch at one end, possibly a read error. The V call is TRBV6-6, the J call TRBJ2-5, with no clear D. CDR1 MNHNY and CDR2 SVGAGI come from the germline V gene (reference sequence). This CDR3 has 15 residues. The CDR3 nucleotides read TGTGACAGCAGTTACTCGAGAAAGGGCGCAGAGACCCAGTACTTC. It specifies CDSSYSRKGAETQYF.

There are many counts of this clonotype. This sequence joins TRBV2 and TRBJ2-1; D possibly corresponds to TRBD1 (6 bases). Trimming left V 8 bases short and J 4 bases short, with 12 bases between. The germline V gene encodes CDR1 SNHLY and CDR2 FYNNEI. There are 13 residues in the CDR3. The CDR3 protein is CASGPQGYNEQFF. The CDR3, as DNA: TGTGCCAGCGGACCCCAGGGGTACAATGAGCAGTTCTTC. Combining the CDR3 with reference TRBV2 and TRBJ2-1 gives the whole variable domain EPEVTQTPSHQVTQMGQEVILRCVPISNHLYFYWYRQILGQKVEFLVSFYNNEISEKSEIFDDQFSVERPDGSNFTLKIRSTKLEDSAMYFCASGPQGYNEQFFGPGTRLTVL.

The V and J genes are TRBV30 and TRBJ1-1; D gene unclear. The CDR3 loop spans 14 amino acids. V gave up 2 bases and J gave up 5 bases, with 15 bases separating them. Germline CDR1 and CDR2: GTSNPN and SVGIG (reference sequence). The CDR3 bases are TGTGCCTGGAGTTGGGGAGGAGCAGGTACTGAAGCTTTCTTT. Translation gives CAWSWGGAGTEAFF.

This clonotype has ten or more counts. The chain recombines TRBV9 with TRBJ2-1, with TRBD1 as a possible D gene (6 bases). V lost 0 bases and J lost 6, with 16 bases in between. Germline CDR1 SGDLS, CDR2 YYNGEE. The CDR3 contains 16 residues. The CDR3, as DNA: TGTGCCAGCAGCGTAGTAGGGGGAAGAGGCGGCAATGAGCAGTTCTTC. Translated: CASSVVGGRGGNEQFF.

V gene TRBV3-1 combines with J gene TRBJ2-5, with 7 bases matching TRBD1. Gene TRBJ2-7 matches the end of the DNA better, so the J call may be wrong. The CDR3 extends over 15 amino acids. The V gene's germline CDR1 is LGHDT and CDR2 YNNKEL (reference sequence). In DNA form, the CDR3 reads TGTGCCAGCAGTTTGAGAAGACAGGGCGGATACGAGCAGTACTTC. Protein: CASSLRRQGGYEQYF.